The clone carrying this TCR beta chain was found a few times. TCRdb recomputed calls from the 5' RACE reads with MiXCR, one row per CDR3 protein. The sample lists around 530,000 distinct CDR3 sequences, around 15% occurring once. These data belong to a study of identical twins. Per the germline V gene, CDR1 is MGHDK and CDR2 is SYGVNS. This CDR3 has 18 amino acids. The V gene end was trimmed by 6 bases and the J gene end by 0 bases; junction bases not matched to a gene: 8. The data also belong to a second study, concerning yellow fever vaccine responses in identical twins.

The chain employs TRBV25-1 and TRBJ2-6; 10 bases are shared with TRBD2. The clonotype originates from a woman between 18 and 29 years old in good health. Sequencing was done on a sample of CD4+ T cells sorted from blood. The chain's CDR3 is CASSAWTSGVSGANVLTF. The CDR3 DNA reads TGTGCCAGCAGCGCCTGGACTAGCGGAGTCTCTGGGGCCAACGTCCTGACTTTC.